These T cell receptor beta chains were read from a single sample in a study of molecular identifiers for immune sequencing clone quantification. In TCRdb, the PCR reads were re-called with MiXCR into one record per CDR3 protein. The sample carries about 510,000 distinct CDR3 sequences, about 21% recorded once. The sequenced sample was naive CD8+ T cells from blood, with Jurkat cell RNA spiked in. Every receptor here comes from a human donor in good health. Some libraries in this study had Jurkat cell RNA spiked in. Each CDR3 is given with its conserved first and last residue. D genes are given only for firm matches. Only some rows state a clone size, as once, few, many or a class for expanded clones.

clone_size	v_call	j_call	d_call	cdr3_aa	cdr3_nt
few	TRBV7-9	TRBJ2-7	NA	CASSSSDTGPYEQYF	TGTGCCAGCAGCTCCTCTGATACAGGCCCCTACGAGCAGTACTTC
few	TRBV5-5	TRBJ1-1	TRBD1	CASSFFHRGALNTEAFF	TGTGCCAGCAGCTTTTTTCACAGGGGGGCCTTGAACACTGAAGCTTTCTTT
NA	TRBV20-1	TRBJ2-7	TRBD2	CSARSSGSSYEQYF	TGCAGTGCTAGGTCTAGCGGGAGCTCCTACGAGCAGTACTTC
few	TRBV19	TRBJ2-7	NA	CASSVGQNYEQYF	TGTGCCAGTAGTGTTGGACAGAACTACGAGCAGTACTTC
many	TRBV7-2	TRBJ1-5	NA	CASSFPGLNQPQHF	TGTGCCAGCAGCTTTCCCGGACTCAATCAGCCCCAGCATTTT
few	TRBV4-3	TRBJ1-1	NA	CASSQDLRQLYTEAFF	TGCGCCAGCAGCCAAGACCTGCGACAGCTGTACACTGAAGCTTTCTTT
many	TRBV15	TRBJ1-1	NA	CATSRETGGGTEAFF	TGTGCCACCAGCAGGGAAACTGGGGGGGGTACTGAAGCTTTCTTT
NA	TRBV24-1	TRBJ2-1	TRBD2	CATTRTSGSNEQFF	TGTGCCACCACCCGGACTAGCGGGAGTAATGAGCAGTTCTTC
few	TRBV11-2	TRBJ2-2	NA	CASSLDVSNTGELFF	TGTGCCAGCAGCTTAGATGTCAGCAACACCGGGGAGCTGTTTTTT
once	TRBV29-1	TRBJ2-5	NA	CSGRAGSYQETQYF	TGCAGCGGAAGGGCAGGGAGCTACCAAGAGACCCAGTACTTC
NA	TRBV4-1	TRBJ2-3	NA	CAGSPVTASTQYF	TGCGCCGGCAGCCCAGTGACAGCTTCTACGCAGTATTTT
many	TRBV7-8	TRBJ2-7	NA	CASSFTGPEQYF	TGTGCCAGCAGTTTTACAGGTCCCGAGCAGTACTTC
few	TRBV19	TRBJ1-2	TRBD1	CASILSSGTGYGYTF	TGTGCCAGTATTCTTTCATCCGGGACAGGTTATGGCTACACCTTC
NA	TRBV7-6	TRBJ2-5	NA	CASSLPPPGPKTWETQYF	TGTGCCAGCAGCTTGCCACCTCCGGGCCCCAAGACGTGGGAGACCCAGTACTTC
NA	TRBV2	TRBJ1-2	TRBD1	CASKTTGDGYTF	TGTGCCAGCAAAACGACAGGGGATGGCTACACCTTC
NA	TRBV12-3/TRBV12-4	TRBJ2-1	NA	CASSLVQGISYNEQFF	TGTGCCAGCAGTTTAGTTCAAGGAATCTCCTACAATGAGCAGTTCTTC